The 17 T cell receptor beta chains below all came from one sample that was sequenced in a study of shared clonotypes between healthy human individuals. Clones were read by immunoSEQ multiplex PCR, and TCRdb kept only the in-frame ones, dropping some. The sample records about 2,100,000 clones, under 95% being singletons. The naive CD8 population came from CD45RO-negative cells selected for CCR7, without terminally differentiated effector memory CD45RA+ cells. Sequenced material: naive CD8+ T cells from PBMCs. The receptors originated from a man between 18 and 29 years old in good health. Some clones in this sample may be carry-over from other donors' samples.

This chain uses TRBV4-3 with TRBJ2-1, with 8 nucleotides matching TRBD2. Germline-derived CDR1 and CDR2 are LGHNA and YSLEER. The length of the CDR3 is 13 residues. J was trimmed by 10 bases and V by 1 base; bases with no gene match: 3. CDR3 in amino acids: CASSQGRLAEQFF. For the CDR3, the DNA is TGCGCCAGCAGCCAAGGTCGACTAGCGGAGCAGTTCTTC.

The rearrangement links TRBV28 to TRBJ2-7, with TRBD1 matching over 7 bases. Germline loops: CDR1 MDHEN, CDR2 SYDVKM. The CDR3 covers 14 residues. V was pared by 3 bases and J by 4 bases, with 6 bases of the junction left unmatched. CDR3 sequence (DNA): TGTGCCAGCAGTTTCCCGGGACAGACTTACGAGCAGTACTTC. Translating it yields CASSFPGQTYEQYF.

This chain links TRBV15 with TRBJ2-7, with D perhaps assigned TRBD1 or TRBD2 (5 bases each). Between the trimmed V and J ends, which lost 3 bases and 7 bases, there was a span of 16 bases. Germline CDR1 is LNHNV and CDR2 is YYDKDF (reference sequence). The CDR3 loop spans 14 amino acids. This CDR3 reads CATSSRGKGREQYF. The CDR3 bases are TGTGCCACCAGCAGTCGGGGCAAGGGGAGAGAGCAGTACTTC.

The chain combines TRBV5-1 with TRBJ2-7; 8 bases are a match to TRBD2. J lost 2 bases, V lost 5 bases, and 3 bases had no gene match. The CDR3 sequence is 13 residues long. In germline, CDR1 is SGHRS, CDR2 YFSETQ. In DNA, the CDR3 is TGCGCCAGCAGTCCTAGCGGGCCCTACGAGCAGTACTTC. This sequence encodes CASSPSGPYEQYF.

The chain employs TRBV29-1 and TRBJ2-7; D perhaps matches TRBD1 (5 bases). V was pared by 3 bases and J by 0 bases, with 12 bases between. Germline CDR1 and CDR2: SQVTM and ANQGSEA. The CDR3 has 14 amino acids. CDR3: CSVESDTGSYEQYF. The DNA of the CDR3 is TGCAGCGTTGAGTCTGACACAGGCTCCTACGAGCAGTACTTC.

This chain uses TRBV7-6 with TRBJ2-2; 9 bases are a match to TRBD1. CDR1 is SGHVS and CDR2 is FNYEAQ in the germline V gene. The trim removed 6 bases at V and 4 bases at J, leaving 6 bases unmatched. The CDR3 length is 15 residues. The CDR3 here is CASRRGQGGTGELFF. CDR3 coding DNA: TGTGCCAGCAGGAGGGGACAGGGAGGCACCGGGGAGCTGTTTTTT. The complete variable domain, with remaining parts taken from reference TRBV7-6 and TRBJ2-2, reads GAGVSQSPRYKVTKRGQDVALRCDPISGHVSLYWYRQALGQGPEFLTYFNYEAQQDKSGLPNDRFSAERPEGSISTLTIQRTEQRDSAMYRCASRRGQGGTGELFFGEGSRLTVL.

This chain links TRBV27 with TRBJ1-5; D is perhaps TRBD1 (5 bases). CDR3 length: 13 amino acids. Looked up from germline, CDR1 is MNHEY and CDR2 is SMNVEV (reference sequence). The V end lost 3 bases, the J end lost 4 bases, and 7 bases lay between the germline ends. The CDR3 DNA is TGTGCCAGCAGTTTCGACAGAAATCAGCCCCAGCATTTT. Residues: CASSFDRNQPQHF.

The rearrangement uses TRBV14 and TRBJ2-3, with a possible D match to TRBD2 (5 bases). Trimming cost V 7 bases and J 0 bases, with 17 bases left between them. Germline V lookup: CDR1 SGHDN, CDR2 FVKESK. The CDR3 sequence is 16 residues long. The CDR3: CASTHTEASSTDTQYF. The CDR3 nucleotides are TGTGCCAGCACCCACACGGAGGCCTCTAGCACAGATACGCAGTATTTT. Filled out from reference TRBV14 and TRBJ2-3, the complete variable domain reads EAGVTQFPSHSVIEKGQTVTLRCDPISGHDNLYWYRRVMGKEIKFLLHFVKESKQDESGMPNNRFLAERTGGTYSTLKVQPAELEDSGVYFCASTHTEASSTDTQYFGPGTRLTVL.

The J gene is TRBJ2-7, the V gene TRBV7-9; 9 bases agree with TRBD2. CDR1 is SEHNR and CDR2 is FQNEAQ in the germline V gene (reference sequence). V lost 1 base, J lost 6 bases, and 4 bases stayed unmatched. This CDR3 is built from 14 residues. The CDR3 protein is CASSLDRGRGEQYF. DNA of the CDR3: TGTGCCAGCAGCTTAGACCGCGGGAGGGGCGAGCAGTACTTC. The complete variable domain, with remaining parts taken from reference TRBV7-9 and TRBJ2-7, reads DTGVSQNPRHKITKRGQNVTFRCDPISEHNRLYWYRQTLGQGPEFLTYFQNEAQLEKSRLLSDRFSAERPKGSFSTLEIQRTEQGDSAMYLCASSLDRGRGEQYFGPGTRLTVT.

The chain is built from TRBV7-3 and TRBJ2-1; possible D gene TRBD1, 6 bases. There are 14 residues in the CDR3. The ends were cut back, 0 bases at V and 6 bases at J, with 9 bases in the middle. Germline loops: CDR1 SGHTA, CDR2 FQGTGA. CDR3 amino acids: CASSLTGRGNEQFF. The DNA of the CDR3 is TGTGCCAGCAGCTTAACCGGCAGGGGCAATGAGCAGTTCTTC.

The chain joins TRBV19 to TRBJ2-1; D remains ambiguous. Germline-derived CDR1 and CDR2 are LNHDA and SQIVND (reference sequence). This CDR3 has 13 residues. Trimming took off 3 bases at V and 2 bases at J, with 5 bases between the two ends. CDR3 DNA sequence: TGTGCCAGTAGTATGGCCGCCTACAATGAGCAGTTCTTC. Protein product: CASSMAAYNEQFF.

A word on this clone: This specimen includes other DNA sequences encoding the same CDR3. The CDR3 DNA reads TGTGCCAGCAGCTTAAGGGGCGGTAACACCGGGGAGCTGTTTTTT. Translating it yields CASSLRGGNTGELFF. The chain links TRBV7-9 to TRBJ2-2; maybe TRBD1 (5 bases). The germline CDR1 and CDR2 sequences are SEHNR and FQNEAQ (reference sequence). This CDR3 has 15 amino acids. V lost 2 bases and J lost 2, with 9 bases in between.

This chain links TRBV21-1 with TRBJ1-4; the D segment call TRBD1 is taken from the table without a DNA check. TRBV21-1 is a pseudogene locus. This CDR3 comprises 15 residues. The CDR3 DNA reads TGTGCCAGCAGCAAAGTGGGACAGGTCGGGGAAAAACTGTTTTTT. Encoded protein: CASSKVGQVGEKLFF.

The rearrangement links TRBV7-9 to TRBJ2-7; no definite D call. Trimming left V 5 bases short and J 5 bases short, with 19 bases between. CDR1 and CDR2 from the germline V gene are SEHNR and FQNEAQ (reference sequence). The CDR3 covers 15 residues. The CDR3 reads CASSPGPRVTDEQYF. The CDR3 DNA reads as TGTGCCAGCAGCCCTGGTCCTCGGGTCACCGACGAGCAGTACTTC.

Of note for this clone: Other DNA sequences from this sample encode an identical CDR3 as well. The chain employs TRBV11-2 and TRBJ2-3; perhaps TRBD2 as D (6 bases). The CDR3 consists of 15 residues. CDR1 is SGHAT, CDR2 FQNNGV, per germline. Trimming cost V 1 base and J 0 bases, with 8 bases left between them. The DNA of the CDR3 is TGTGCCAGCAGCTTAGGACGGGGGAGCACAGATACGCAGTATTTT. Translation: CASSLGRGSTDTQYF.

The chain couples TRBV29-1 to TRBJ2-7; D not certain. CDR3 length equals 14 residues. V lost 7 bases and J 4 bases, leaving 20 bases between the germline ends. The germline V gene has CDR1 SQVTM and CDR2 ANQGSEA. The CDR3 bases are TGCAGCGCATCCTTAGTGGTCGCTCCTTACGAGCAGTACTTC. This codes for CSASLVVAPYEQYF.

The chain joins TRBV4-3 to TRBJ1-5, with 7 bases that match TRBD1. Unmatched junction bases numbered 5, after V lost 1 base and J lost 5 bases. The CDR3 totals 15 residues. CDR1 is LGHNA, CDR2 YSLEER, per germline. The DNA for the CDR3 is TGCGCCAGCAGCCAAGGCGGGACAGACCATCAGCCCCAGCATTTT. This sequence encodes CASSQGGTDHQPQHF.